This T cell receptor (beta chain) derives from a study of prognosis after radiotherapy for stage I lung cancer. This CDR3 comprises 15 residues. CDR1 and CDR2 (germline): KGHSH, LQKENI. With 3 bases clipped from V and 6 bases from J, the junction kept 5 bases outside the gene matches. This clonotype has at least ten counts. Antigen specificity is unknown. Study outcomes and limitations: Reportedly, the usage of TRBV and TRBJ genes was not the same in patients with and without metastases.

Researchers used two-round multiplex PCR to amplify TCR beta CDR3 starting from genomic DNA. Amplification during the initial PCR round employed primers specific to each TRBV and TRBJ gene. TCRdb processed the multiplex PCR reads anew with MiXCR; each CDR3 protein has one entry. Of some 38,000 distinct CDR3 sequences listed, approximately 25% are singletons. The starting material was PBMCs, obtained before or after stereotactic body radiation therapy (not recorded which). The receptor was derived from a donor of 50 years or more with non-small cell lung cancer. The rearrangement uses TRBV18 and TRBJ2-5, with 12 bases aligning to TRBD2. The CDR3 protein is CASSPPSGGAKTQYF. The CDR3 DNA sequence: TGTGCCAGCTCACCCCCTAGCGGGGGGGCCAAGACCCAGTACTTC.